The sequence of this T cell receptor beta chain was determined in a study of T cells in Graves' hyperthyroidism and ophthalmopathy. Study-wide background: Peripheral blood samples were taken at initial diagnosis, prior to any treatment. Regarding the study as a whole: Most expanded thyroid clonotypes above 0.001 recurred in blood. A 13 V-J signature model discriminated ophthalmopathy versus stable hyperthyroidism.

RNA transcripts gave rise to amplified TCR beta CDR3 regions. A first-round RT-PCR of the TCR CDR3 used the HTBI primer set. From the multiplex PCR reads, TCRdb called clonotypes with MiXCR, one entry per CDR3 protein. Among around 350,000 distinct CDR3 sequences listed, approximately 25% were seen once. The table lists this clonotype with a few counts. What it binds is not known. CDR1 is LGHDT, CDR2 YNNKEL, per germline (reference sequence). The CDR3 contains 16 residues. V was shortened by 1 base and J by 3 bases, with 15 bases between the two germline ends. For the diagnoses, clinical symptoms, serum thyroxine and TRAb, thyroid ultrasound and orbital computed tomography were used.

The source material was blood. The gene calls are TRBV3-1 and TRBJ2-5; no clear D gene. This receptor was identified in a man aged 45-65 years with Graves' hyperthyroidism. CDR3: CASSQVPGYREETQYF. CDR3 nucleotide sequence: TGTGCCAGCAGCCAAGTACCAGGCTATCGGGAAGAGACCCAGTACTTC.